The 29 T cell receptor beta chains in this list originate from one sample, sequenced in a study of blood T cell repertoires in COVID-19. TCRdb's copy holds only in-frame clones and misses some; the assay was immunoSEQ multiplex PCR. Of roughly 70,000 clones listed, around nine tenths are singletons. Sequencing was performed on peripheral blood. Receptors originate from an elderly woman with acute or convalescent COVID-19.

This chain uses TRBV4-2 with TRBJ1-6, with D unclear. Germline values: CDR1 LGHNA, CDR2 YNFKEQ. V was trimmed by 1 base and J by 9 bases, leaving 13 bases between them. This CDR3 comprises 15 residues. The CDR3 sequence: CASSQAENNGSPLHF. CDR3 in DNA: TGTGCCAGCAGCCAAGCCGAAAATAACGGTTCACCCCTCCACTTT.

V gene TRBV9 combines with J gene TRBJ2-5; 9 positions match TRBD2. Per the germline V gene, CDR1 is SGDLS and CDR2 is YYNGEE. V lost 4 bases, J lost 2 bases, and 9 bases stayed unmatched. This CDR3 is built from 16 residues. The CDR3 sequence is CASSRGASGDQETQYF. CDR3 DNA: TGTGCCAGCAGCCGGGGGGCTAGCGGGGATCAAGAGACCCAGTACTTC.

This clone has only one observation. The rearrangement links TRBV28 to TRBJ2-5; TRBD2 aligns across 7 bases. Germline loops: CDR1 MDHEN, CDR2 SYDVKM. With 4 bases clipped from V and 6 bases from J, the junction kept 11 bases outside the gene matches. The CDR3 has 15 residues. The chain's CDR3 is CASSYGFSGVKTQYF. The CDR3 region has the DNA TGTGCCAGCAGTTATGGATTCAGCGGGGTGAAGACCCAGTACTTC. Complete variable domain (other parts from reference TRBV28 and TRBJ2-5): DVKVTQSSRYLVKRTGEKVFLECVQDMDHENMFWYRQDPGLGLRLIYFSYDVKMKEKGDIPEGYSVSREKKERFSLILESASTNQTSMYLCASSYGFSGVKTQYFGPGTRLLVL.

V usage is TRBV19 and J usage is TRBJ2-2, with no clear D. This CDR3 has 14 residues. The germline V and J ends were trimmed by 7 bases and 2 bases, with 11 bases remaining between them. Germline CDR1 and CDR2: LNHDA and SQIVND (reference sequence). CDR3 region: CASKNTFNTGELFF. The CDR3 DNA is TGTGCCAGTAAGAATACATTCAACACCGGGGAGCTGTTTTTT.

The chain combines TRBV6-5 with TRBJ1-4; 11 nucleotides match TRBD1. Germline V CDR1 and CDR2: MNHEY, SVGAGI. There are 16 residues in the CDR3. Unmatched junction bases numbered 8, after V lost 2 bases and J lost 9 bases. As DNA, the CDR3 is TGTGCCAGCAGTTACCAGGACAGGGGGCCAGCAAAAAAACTGTTTTTT. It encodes CASSYQDRGPAKKLFF.

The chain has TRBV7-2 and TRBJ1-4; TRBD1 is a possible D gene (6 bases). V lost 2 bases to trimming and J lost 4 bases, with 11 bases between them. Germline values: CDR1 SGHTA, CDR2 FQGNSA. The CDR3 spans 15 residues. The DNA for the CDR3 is TGTGCCAGCAGCTTATCATCAGGGGATAATGAAAAACTGTTTTTT. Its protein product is CASSLSSGDNEKLFF.

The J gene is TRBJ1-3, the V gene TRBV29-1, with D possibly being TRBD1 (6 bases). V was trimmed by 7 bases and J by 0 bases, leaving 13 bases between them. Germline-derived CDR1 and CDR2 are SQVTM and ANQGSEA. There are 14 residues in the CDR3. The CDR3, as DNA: TGCAGCGCCATCCGACAGGCCTCTGGAAACACCATATATTTT. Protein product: CSAIRQASGNTIYF.

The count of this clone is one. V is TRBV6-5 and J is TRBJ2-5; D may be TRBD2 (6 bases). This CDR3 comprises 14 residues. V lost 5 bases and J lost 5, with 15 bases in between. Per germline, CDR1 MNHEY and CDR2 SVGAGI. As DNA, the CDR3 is TGTGCCAGCAGTCTTGGACTACCCCGGGAGACCCAGTACTTC. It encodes CASSLGLPRETQYF.

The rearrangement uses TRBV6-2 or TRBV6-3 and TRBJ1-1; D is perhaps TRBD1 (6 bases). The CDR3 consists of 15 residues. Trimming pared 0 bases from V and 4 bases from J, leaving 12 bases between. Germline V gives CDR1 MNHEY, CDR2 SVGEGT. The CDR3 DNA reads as TGTGCCAGCAGTTACTCGAGGGGCAGGGGCACTGAAGCTTTCTTT. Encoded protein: CASSYSRGRGTEAFF.

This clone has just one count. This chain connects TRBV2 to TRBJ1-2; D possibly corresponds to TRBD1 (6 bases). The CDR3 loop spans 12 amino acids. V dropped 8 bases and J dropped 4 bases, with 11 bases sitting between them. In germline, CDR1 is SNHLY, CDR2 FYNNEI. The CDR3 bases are TGTGCCAGCGGGGGACAAGCCTATGGCTACACCTTC. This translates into CASGGQAYGYTF.

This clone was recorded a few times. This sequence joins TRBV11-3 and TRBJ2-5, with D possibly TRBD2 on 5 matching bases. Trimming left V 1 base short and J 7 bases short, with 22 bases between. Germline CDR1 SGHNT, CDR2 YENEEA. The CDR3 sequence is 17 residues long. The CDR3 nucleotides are TGTGCCAGCAGCTTAGGGCCCCCAGGAGGTTCAGAGGCGACCCAGTACTTC. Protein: CASSLGPPGGSEATQYF.

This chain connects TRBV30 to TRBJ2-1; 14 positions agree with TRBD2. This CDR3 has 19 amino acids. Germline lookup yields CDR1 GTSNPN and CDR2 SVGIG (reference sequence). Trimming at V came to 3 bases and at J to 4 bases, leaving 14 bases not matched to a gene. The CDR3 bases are TGTGCCTGGAGACCCCTTGGGACTAGCGGGAGCCTCCGATACAATGAGCAGTTCTTC. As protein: CAWRPLGTSGSLRYNEQFF.

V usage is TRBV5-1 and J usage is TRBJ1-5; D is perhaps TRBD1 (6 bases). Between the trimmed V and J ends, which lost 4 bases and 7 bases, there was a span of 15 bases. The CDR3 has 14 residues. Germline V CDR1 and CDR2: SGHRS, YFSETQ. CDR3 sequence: CASSEQGGRQPQHF. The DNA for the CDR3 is TGCGCCAGCAGCGAACAGGGTGGTCGACAGCCCCAGCATTTT.

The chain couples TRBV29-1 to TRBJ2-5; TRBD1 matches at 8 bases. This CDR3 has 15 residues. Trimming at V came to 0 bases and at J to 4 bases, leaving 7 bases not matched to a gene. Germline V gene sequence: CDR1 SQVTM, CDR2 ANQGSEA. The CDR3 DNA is TGCAGCGTTGAAGATGACAGGGGAGGTGGAGAGACCCAGTACTTC. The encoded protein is CSVEDDRGGGETQYF.

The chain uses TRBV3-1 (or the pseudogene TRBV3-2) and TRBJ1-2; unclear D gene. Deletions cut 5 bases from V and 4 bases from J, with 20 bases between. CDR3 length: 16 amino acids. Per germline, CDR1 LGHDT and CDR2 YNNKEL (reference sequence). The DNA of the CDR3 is TGTGCCAGCAGCTCTCAAAGGAAGACATTGACCTATGGCTACACCTTC. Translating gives CASSSQRKTLTYGYTF.

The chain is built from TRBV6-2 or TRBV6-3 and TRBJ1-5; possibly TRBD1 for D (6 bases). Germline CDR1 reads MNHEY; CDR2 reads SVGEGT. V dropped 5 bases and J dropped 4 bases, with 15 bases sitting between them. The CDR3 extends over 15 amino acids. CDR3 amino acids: CASSQRGNANQPQHF. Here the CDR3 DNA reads TGTGCCAGCAGTCAAAGGGGGAATGCGAATCAGCCCCAGCATTTT.

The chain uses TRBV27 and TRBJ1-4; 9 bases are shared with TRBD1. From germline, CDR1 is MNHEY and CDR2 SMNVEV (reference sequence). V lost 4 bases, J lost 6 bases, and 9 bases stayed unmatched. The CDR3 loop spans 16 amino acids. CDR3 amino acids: CASSSPSGTGYEKLFF. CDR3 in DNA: TGTGCCAGCAGTTCGCCCTCCGGGACAGGGTATGAAAAACTGTTTTTT.

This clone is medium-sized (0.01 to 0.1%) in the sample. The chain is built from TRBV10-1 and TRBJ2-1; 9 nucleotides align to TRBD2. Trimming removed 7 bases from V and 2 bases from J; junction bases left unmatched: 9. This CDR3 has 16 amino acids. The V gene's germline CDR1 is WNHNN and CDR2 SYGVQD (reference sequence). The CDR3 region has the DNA TGCGCCAGCAATCCCGGGACTAGCAGGACCTACAATGAGCAGTTCTTC. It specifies CASNPGTSRTYNEQFF.

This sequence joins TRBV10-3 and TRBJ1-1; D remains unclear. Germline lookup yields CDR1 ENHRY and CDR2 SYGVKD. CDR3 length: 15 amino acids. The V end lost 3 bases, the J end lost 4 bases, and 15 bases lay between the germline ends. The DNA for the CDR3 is TGTGCCATCAGTGATCAGGCAATAAAAGGCACTGAAGCTTTCTTT. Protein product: CAISDQAIKGTEAFF.

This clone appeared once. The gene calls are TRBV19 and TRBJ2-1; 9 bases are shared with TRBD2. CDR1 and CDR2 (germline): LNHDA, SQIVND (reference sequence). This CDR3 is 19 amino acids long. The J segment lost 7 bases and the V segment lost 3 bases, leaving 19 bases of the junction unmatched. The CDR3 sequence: CASSIGGGSAGGPRNEQFF. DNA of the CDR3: TGTGCCAGTAGTATTGGGGGGGGATCCGCGGGAGGGCCGCGGAATGAGCAGTTCTTC.

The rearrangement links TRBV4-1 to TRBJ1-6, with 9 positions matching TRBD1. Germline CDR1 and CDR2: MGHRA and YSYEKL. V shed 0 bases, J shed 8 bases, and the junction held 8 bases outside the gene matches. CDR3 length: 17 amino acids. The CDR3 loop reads CASSQDRDRVPDSPLHF. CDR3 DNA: TGCGCCAGCAGCCAAGACCGGGACAGGGTACCTGATTCACCCCTCCACTTT.

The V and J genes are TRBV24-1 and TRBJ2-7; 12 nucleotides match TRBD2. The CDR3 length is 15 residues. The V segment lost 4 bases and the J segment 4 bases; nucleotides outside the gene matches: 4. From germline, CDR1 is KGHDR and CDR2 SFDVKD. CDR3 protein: CATSETTSGRYEQYF. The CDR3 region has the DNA TGTGCCACCAGTGAGACGACTAGCGGGAGATACGAGCAGTACTTC.

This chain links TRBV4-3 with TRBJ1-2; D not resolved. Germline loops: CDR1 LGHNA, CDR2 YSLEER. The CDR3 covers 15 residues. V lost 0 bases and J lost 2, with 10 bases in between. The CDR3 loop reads CASSQEASTNYGYTF. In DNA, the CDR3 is TGCGCCAGCAGCCAAGAAGCCTCAACGAACTATGGCTACACCTTC.

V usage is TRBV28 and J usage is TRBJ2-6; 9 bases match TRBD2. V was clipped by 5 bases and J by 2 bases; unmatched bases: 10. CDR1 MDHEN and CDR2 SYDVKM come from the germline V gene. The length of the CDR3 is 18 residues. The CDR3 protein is CASSPLAGRLPGANVLTF. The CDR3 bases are TGTGCCAGCAGTCCCCTAGCGGGGAGGCTCCCTGGGGCCAACGTCCTGACTTTC. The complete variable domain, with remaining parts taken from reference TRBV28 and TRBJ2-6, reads DVKVTQSSRYLVKRTGEKVFLECVQDMDHENMFWYRQDPGLGLRLIYFSYDVKMKEKGDIPEGYSVSREKKERFSLILESASTNQTSMYLCASSPLAGRLPGANVLTFGAGSRLTVL.

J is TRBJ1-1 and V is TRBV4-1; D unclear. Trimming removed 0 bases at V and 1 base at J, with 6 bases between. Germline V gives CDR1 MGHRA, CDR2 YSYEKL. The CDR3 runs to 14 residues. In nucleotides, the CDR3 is TGCGCCAGCAGCCAAGACCCAGGGAACACTGAAGCTTTCTTT. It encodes CASSQDPGNTEAFF.

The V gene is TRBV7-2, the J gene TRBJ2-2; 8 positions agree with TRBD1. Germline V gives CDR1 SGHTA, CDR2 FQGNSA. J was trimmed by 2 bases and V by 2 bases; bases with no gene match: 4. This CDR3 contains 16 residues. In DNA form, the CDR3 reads TGTGCCAGCAGCTTAACGACAGGGGCTAACACCGGGGAGCTGTTTTTT. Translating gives CASSLTTGANTGELFF. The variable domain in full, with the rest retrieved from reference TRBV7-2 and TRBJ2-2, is GAGVSQSPSNKVTEKGKDVELRCDPISGHTALYWYRQSLGQGLEFLIYFQGNSAPDKSGLPSDRFSAERTGGSVSTLTIQRTQQEDSAVYLCASSLTTGANTGELFFGEGSRLTVL.

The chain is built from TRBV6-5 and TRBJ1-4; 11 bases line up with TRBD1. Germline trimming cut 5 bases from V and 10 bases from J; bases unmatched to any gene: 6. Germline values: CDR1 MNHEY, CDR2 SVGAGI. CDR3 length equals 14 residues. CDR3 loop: CASSKPGQGGKLFF. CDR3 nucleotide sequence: TGTGCCAGCAGTAAACCGGGACAGGGGGGAAAACTGTTTTTT.

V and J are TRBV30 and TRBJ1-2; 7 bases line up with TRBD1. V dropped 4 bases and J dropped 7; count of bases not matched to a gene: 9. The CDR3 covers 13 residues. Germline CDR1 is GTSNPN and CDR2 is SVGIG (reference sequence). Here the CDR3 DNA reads TGTGCCTGGAATACTGAGGGGGCGAGTGGCTACACCTTC. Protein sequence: CAWNTEGASGYTF.

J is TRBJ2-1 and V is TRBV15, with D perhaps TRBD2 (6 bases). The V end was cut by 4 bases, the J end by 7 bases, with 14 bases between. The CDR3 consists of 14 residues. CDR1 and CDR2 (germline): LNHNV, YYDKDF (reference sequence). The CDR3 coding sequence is TGTGCCACCAGCACCGCGCGGGGCCCTAATGAGCAGTTCTTC. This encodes CATSTARGPNEQFF. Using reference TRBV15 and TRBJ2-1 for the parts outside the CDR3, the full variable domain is DAMVIQNPRYQVTQFGKPVTLSCSQTLNHNVMYWYQQKSSQAPKLLFHYYDKDFNNEADTPDNFQSRRPNTSFCFLDIRSPGLGDTAMYLCATSTARGPNEQFFGPGTRLTVL.